Listed below are T cell receptor beta chains from one sample, sequenced in a study of blood T cells in healthy people across ages. MiXCR, run by TCRdb on the 5' RACE reads, gives a single entry per CDR3 protein. The sample consists of roughly 1,700,000 distinct CDR3 sequences, roughly 27% of them appearing once. Sample: blood. The receptors were gathered from a woman younger than 45 in good health. Both conserved end residues are part of each CDR3. D genes are given only for firm matches. Only some rows state a clone size, as once, few, many or a class for expanded clones.

abundance | j_gene | d_gene | v_gene | CDR3aa | CDR3nt
few | TRBJ1-1 | TRBD1 | TRBV2 | CASSEEGQKNTEAFF | TGTGCCAGCAGTGAAGAGGGACAGAAGAACACTGAAGCTTTCTTT
NA | TRBJ2-5 | NA | TRBV7-9 | CASSLWRSSGETQYF | TGTGCCAGCAGCTTATGGAGGAGCAGCGGAGAGACCCAGTACTTC
many | TRBJ2-7 | TRBD2 | TRBV7-2 | CASSAAGGRLNEQYF | TGTGCCAGCAGCGCAGCCGGCGGGAGGCTGAACGAGCAGTACTTC
many | TRBJ2-3 | TRBD2 | TRBV4-1 | CASSQGLAYTDTQYF | TGCGCCAGCAGCCAAGGACTAGCGTACACAGATACGCAGTATTTT
many | TRBJ2-3 | NA | TRBV20-1 | CSARPVTLGGDTQYF | TGCAGTGCTAGGCCCGTGACACTGGGTGGAGATACGCAGTATTTT
NA | TRBJ2-1 | TRBD2 | TRBV5-1 | CASSLGTSGINEQFF | TGCGCCAGCAGCTTGGGGACTAGTGGAATAAATGAGCAGTTCTTC
NA | TRBJ2-7 | TRBD2 | TRBV19 | CASSTTSSGRPYEQYF | TGTGCCAGTAGTACAACCTCGAGCGGGAGGCCCTACGAGCAGTACTTC
many | TRBJ2-1 | NA | TRBV7-2 | CASTLAGNEQFF | TGTGCCAGCACCCTGGCTGGGAATGAGCAGTTCTTC
many | TRBJ1-2 | TRBD1 | TRBV20-1 | CSASWTGTNYGYTF | TGCAGTGCTAGCTGGACAGGAACTAACTATGGCTACACCTTC
NA | TRBJ1-2 | NA | TRBV7-2 | CASSLGPRRGYTF | TGTGCCAGCAGCCTCGGCCCTAGGCGTGGCTACACCTTC
NA | TRBJ2-5 | NA | TRBV3-1 | CASSRAQRQETQYF | TGTGCCAGCAGCCGGGCACAGCGTCAAGAGACCCAGTACTTC
many | TRBJ2-6 | TRBD2 | TRBV5-1 | CASSGGLAGAGANVLTF | TGCGCCAGCAGCGGAGGACTAGCGGGAGCAGGGGCCAACGTCCTGACTTTC
few | TRBJ1-2 | NA | TRBV20-1 | CSLTGGGDRGYTF | TGCAGTCTCACCGGTGGGGGGGACCGGGGCTACACCTTC
NA | TRBJ2-7 | TRBD2 | TRBV9 | CASSRAGVAYNEQYF | TGTGCCAGCAGTAGAGCGGGGGTTGCTTACAATGAGCAGTACTTC
NA | TRBJ1-6 | NA | TRBV11-2 | CASSFTSRETNSPLHF | TGTGCCAGCAGCTTTACGAGCAGGGAAACCAATTCACCCCTCCACTTT
many | TRBJ2-6 | TRBD1 | TRBV12-3/TRBV12-4 | CASGRQGSGANVLTF | TGTGCCAGCGGCCGACAGGGCTCAGGGGCCAACGTCCTGACTTTC
many | TRBJ2-3 | TRBD2 | TRBV7-2 | CASSFTSGSVGDTQYF | TGTGCCAGCAGCTTTACTAGCGGGAGCGTCGGGGATACGCAGTATTTT
NA | TRBJ1-1 | NA | TRBV5-1 | CASSLGQTKAFF | TGCGCCAGCAGCCTTGGACAGACAAAAGCTTTCTTT
few | TRBJ2-5 | TRBD2 | TRBV29-1 | CSVEVYRAGKETQYF | TGCAGCGTTGAAGTGTACCGAGCGGGGAAAGAGACCCAGTACTTC
few | TRBJ2-1 | NA | TRBV7-3 | CASSLTVGAAYNEQFF | TGTGCCAGCAGCTTAACGGTGGGGGCGGCCTACAATGAGCAGTTCTTC
few | TRBJ2-1 | NA | TRBV29-1 | CSVRDLNEQFF | TGCAGCGTTCGGGACTTGAATGAGCAGTTCTTC
NA | TRBJ2-2 | TRBD1 | TRBV5-1 | CASMGQPFTGELFF | TGCGCCAGCATGGGACAGCCATTCACCGGGGAGCTGTTTTTT
NA | TRBJ2-1 | TRBD2 | TRBV5-6 | CASSLGTSGGLNEQFF | TGTGCCAGCAGCTTGGGGACTAGCGGGGGTTTGAATGAGCAGTTCTTC
NA | TRBJ2-7 | NA | TRBV19 | CASRGSGTYEQYF | TGTGCCAGTCGGGGTAGCGGCACCTACGAGCAGTACTTC
NA | TRBJ2-3 | NA | TRBV3-1 | CAGSQELAATDTQYF | TGTGCCGGCAGCCAAGAGTTGGCAGCGACAGATACGCAGTATTTT
few | TRBJ2-1 | NA | TRBV10-3 | CAISEGKSGIEQFF | TGTGCCATCAGTGAAGGAAAAAGTGGAATCGAGCAGTTCTTC
NA | TRBJ1-1 | NA | TRBV20-1 | CSAVDRLNTEAFF | TGCAGTGCTGTAGACAGACTGAACACTGAAGCTTTCTTT
many | TRBJ2-3 | NA | TRBV6-5 | CASRLDSTDTQYF | TGTGCCAGCAGACTAGATAGCACAGATACGCAGTATTTT
NA | TRBJ1-4 | TRBD1 | TRBV20-1 | CSAPQGATNEKLFF | TGCAGTGCTCCCCAGGGGGCTACTAATGAAAAACTGTTTTTT
NA | TRBJ2-7 | TRBD1 | TRBV6-6 | CASSSPGGNVNEQYF | TGTGCCAGCAGTTCCCCAGGGGGCAACGTCAATGAGCAGTACTTC
NA | TRBJ1-5 | NA | TRBV10-3 | CAISSAAEGSQPQHF | TGTGCCATCAGCTCGGCAGCCGAGGGTAGTCAGCCCCAGCATTTT
many | TRBJ2-1 | NA | TRBV7-9 | CASSFNDNEQFF | TGTGCCAGCAGCTTCAACGACAATGAGCAGTTCTTC
NA | TRBJ2-5 | NA | TRBV2 | CASSRTAAGETQYF | TGTGCCAGCAGTCGGACAGCCGCGGGGGAGACCCAGTACTTC
NA | TRBJ2-7 | TRBD2 | TRBV7-2 | CASSLVTSDSYEQYF | TGTGCCAGCAGCTTAGTCACTAGCGACTCCTACGAGCAGTACTTC
few | TRBJ2-5 | TRBD1 | TRBV30 | CAWNRGPVETQYF | TGTGCCTGGAACAGGGGGCCGGTGGAGACCCAGTACTTC
NA | TRBJ1-1 | TRBD1 | TRBV6-1 | CASSPLGTGGKKAFF | TGTGCCAGCAGCCCCCTCGGGACAGGGGGGAAAAAAGCTTTCTTT
once | TRBJ2-5 | TRBD2 | TRBV9 | CASSVTSFETQYF | TGTGCCAGCAGCGTGACTAGCTTCGAGACCCAGTACTTC
NA | TRBJ2-7 | NA | TRBV7-9 | CASSPRNSPYF | TGTGCCAGCAGCCCCCGGAATTCGCCGTACTTC
many | TRBJ2-7 | NA | TRBV6-6 | CASSYRDKTYEQYF | TGTGCCAGCAGTTACCGAGACAAGACCTACGAGCAGTACTTC
NA | TRBJ2-7 | TRBD2 | TRBV2 | CASSDRRGLAGKTYEQYF | TGTGCCAGCAGTGATCGCCGGGGTCTAGCGGGGAAAACCTACGAGCAGTACTTC
NA | TRBJ1-2 | NA | TRBV30 | CAWSDREYGYTF | TGTGCCTGGAGTGACAGGGAATATGGCTACACCTTC
NA | TRBJ2-5 | TRBD1 | TRBV3-1 | CASSQDGRGLYGQYF | TGTGCCAGCAGCCAAGATGGCAGGGGGCTCTACGGGCAGTACTTC
NA | TRBJ2-7 | NA | TRBV24-1 | CATSDPRGEQYF | TGTGCCACCAGTGACCCCAGGGGCGAGCAGTACTTC
NA | TRBJ2-5 | TRBD2 | TRBV20-1 | CSPELAGGETQYF | TGCAGTCCCGAGCTAGCGGGGGGAGAGACCCAGTACTTC
NA | TRBJ2-7 | NA | TRBV10-3 | CAISESESGSYEQYF | TGTGCCATCAGTGAGTCCGAGAGCGGATCCTACGAGCAGTACTTC
NA | TRBJ2-3 | TRBD2 | TRBV6-5 | CASTYLAGGGDTQYF | TGTGCCAGCACCTATCTAGCGGGAGGAGGAGATACGCAGTATTTT
few | TRBJ1-4 | NA | TRBV5-1 | CASSGGRTNEKLFF | TGCGCCAGCAGCGGGGGGCGGACTAATGAAAAACTGTTTTTT
few | TRBJ1-4 | NA | TRBV20-1 | CSAEDVGGNEKLFF | TGCAGTGCTGAAGACGTGGGGGGTAATGAAAAACTGTTTTTT